The source of this TCR beta chain is a study of blood T cell repertoires in COVID-19. On the study more broadly: COVID-19 samples from acute and convalescent phases originated in the United States, Italy and Spain. Sample material is recorded as cDNA or gDNA derived from T cells, B-cell-depleted T cells, or PBMCs.

The CDR3 is 14 amino acids. V shed 0 bases and J 5 bases; nucleotides not matched to a gene: 5. Germline loops: CDR1 SGDLS, CDR2 YYNGEE. The data were produced by immunoSEQ multiplex PCR, yet TCRdb's version contains in-frame clones alone and is incomplete. This sample has about 120,000 clones; almost 90% occur once, and the top ten carry 3.8%. This TCR was recovered from a woman aged 55-70 years with COVID-19, enrolled during active disease. This sequence joins TRBV9 and TRBJ2-7; 7 positions match TRBD2. The material sequenced was peripheral blood. Here the CDR3 reads CASSVGDYGDEQYF. The CDR3 region has the DNA TGTGCCAGCAGCGTAGGGGACTATGGCGACGAGCAGTACTTC.